These 7 T cell receptor beta chains came from one sample sequenced in a study of regulatory T cells in long-lasting Graves disease. Time point described: newly diagnosed GD, antithyroid drugs for less than 3 months. Scientists built the TCR library using RNA that was extracted from PBMCs. Relying on iRepertoire HTBI primers and Arm-PCR of CDR3 regions, the team built TCR beta libraries. TCRdb re-analysed the multiplex PCR reads in MiXCR, keeping a single row per CDR3 protein. The sample includes 250,000 to 400,000 distinct CDR3 sequences, 18% of them seen just once. The sample consisted of peripheral blood mononuclear cells (PBMCs), taken at new diagnosis, from a patient treated with antithyroid drugs. Source of these receptors: a female donor with Graves disease.

CDR3 nucleotides: TGTGCCACCAGCAGAGATCTAAGGGCCAGCAATCAGCCCCAGCATTTT. Translated, it gives CATSRDLRASNQPQHF. The rearrangement links TRBV15 to TRBJ1-5; unclear D gene. V shed 0 bases and J shed 1 base, with 10 bases lying between them. Germline V lookup: CDR1 LNHNV, CDR2 YYDKDF (reference sequence). The length of the CDR3 is 16 residues.

This clonotype was counted many times. The V call is TRBV28, the J call TRBJ2-2; unclear D gene. Germline CDR1 MDHEN, CDR2 SYDVKM. CDR3 length equals 13 residues. V lost 6 bases to trimming and J lost 4 bases, with 9 bases between them. CDR3 loop: CASSSPPTGELFF. As DNA, the CDR3 is TGTGCCAGCAGCTCCCCACCCACCGGGGAGCTGTTTTTT.

This clonotype has at least ten counts. V is TRBV6-1 and J is TRBJ1-6; D call uncertain. Germline V gives CDR1 MNHNS, CDR2 SASEGT. This CDR3 is built from 14 residues. The ends were cut back, 1 base at V and 6 bases at J, with 7 bases in the middle. The CDR3 is CASSEVAVNSPLHF. Here the CDR3 DNA reads TGTGCCAGCAGTGAAGTGGCAGTTAATTCACCCCTCCACTTT.

This clonotype was recorded many times. The V and J genes are TRBV7-2 and TRBJ2-2; D not resolved. This CDR3 has 13 amino acids. V lost 5 bases, J lost 5 bases, and 9 bases lay in between. Looked up from germline, CDR1 is SGHTA and CDR2 is FQGNSA. CDR3 nucleotides: TGTGCCAGCAGCCTGGCTGGGACCGGGGAGCTGTTTTTT. This codes for CASSLAGTGELFF. Filled out from reference TRBV7-2 and TRBJ2-2, the complete variable domain reads GAGVSQSPSNKVTEKGKDVELRCDPISGHTALYWYRQSLGQGLEFLIYFQGNSAPDKSGLPSDRFSAERTGGSVSTLTIQRTQQEDSAVYLCASSLAGTGELFFGEGSRLTVL.

A word on this clonotype: A read error is likely here: a far larger clone is one base away. This chain connects TRBV7-3 to TRBJ2-7; D unresolved. The CDR3 loop spans 14 amino acids. The V gene's germline CDR1 is SGHTA and CDR2 FQGTGA. This CDR3 reads CASSLGSSSYKQYF. The CDR3 coding sequence is TGTGCCAGCAGCTTAGGGTCGAGCTCCTACAAGCAGTACTTC.

This clonotype was seen many times. The V call is TRBV24-1, the J call TRBJ2-5, with 9 bases matching TRBD1. The CDR3 is 14 residues long. V shed 4 bases, J shed 2 bases, and the junction held 1 base outside the gene matches. CDR1 is KGHDR, CDR2 SFDVKD, per germline. The CDR3 sequence is CATSDGTGQETQYF. In DNA, the CDR3 is TGTGCCACCAGTGACGGGACAGGGCAAGAGACCCAGTACTTC.

This clonotype was recorded at least ten times. The gene calls are TRBV28 and TRBJ2-2, with 8 positions matching TRBD2. This CDR3 spans 19 amino acids. Trimming took 3 bases from V and 2 from J; bases not matched to a gene: 14. Germline assignment: CDR1 MDHEN and CDR2 SYDVKM. CDR3 residues: CASSFPNAELAANTGELFF. The CDR3, as DNA: TGTGCCAGCAGTTTCCCTAATGCCGAACTAGCGGCAAACACCGGGGAGCTGTTTTTT.